This TCR beta chain was sequenced in a study of molecular identifiers for immune sequencing clone quantification. Findings and limits, study-wide: Among 800,000 to 1,000,000 naive cells, spiked Jurkat TCR RNA from a single cell was reportedly detectable.

TCRdb reprocessed the PCR reads via MiXCR and lists one record per CDR3 protein. The table lists 300,000 to 400,000 distinct CDR3 sequences, roughly 24% of them singletons. The CDR3 loop spans 18 amino acids. The germline CDR1 and CDR2 sequences are LGHDT and YNNKEL (reference sequence). V was pared by 1 base and J by 0 bases, with 18 bases between. As to this clonotype: Antigen specificity is unknown.

Investigators produced naive CD8 libraries from around 20,000 to 1,000,000 sorted cells, drawing on 10%, 30% or 50% RNA. Researchers sorted naive CD8 T cells as cells that were CD8+CD4-CCR7+CD45RA+. The J gene is TRBJ1-1, the V gene TRBV3-1; D remains ambiguous. Sequenced: naive CD8+ T cells from blood, with Jurkat cell RNA spiked in. This sample's subset: FACS-sorted CD8+CD4-CCR7+CD45RA+ naive T cells. The origin of this receptor is a human donor in good health. Some libraries in this study had Jurkat cell RNA spiked in. As DNA, the CDR3 is TGTGCCAGCAGCCAAGGTGTGTACACTGGAAGGATGAACACTGAAGCTTTCTTT. This encodes CASSQGVYTGRMNTEAFF.